A selection of T cell receptor beta chains follows, all from one sample in a study of regulatory T cells in long-lasting Graves disease. MiXCR, run by TCRdb on the multiplex PCR reads, gives a single entry per CDR3 protein. In the table there are about 460,000 distinct CDR3 sequences, about 22% of which are singletons. The input for sequencing was peripheral blood mononuclear cells (PBMCs), taken when the disease was refractory, from a patient treated with antithyroid drugs. The receptors come from a female donor with Graves disease. Each CDR3 is given with its conserved first and last residue. Each record gives: clone size, J gene, D gene, V gene, CDR3 protein, CDR3 DNA. D genes are given only for firm matches. Clone size is not always given. Where it is, it says once, few, many or a class for expanded clones.

>NA|TRBJ1-4|NA|TRBV29-1
CSVEVGGKLFF
TGCAGCGTTGAAGTGGGTGGAAAACTGTTTTTT
>NA|TRBJ2-1|NA|TRBV3-1
CASSQRADNEQFF
TGTGCCAGCAGCCAGAGAGCAGACAATGAGCAGTTCTTC
>NA|TRBJ1-3|TRBD1|TRBV7-2
CASSPDLPMVTGDPIAIYF
TGTGCCAGCAGCCCCGACCTACCGATGGTCACAGGGGACCCGATAGCCATATATTTT
>many|TRBJ1-4|NA|TRBV6-1
CASSTPRTVEGEKLFF
TGTGCCAGCAGTACCCCAAGGACGGTCGAGGGTGAAAAACTGTTTTTT
>few|TRBJ1-1|NA|TRBV5-1
CASSFQGALAEAFF
TGCGCCAGCAGCTTCCAGGGCGCTCTCGCTGAAGCTTTCTTT
>NA|TRBJ2-7|NA|TRBV6-2/TRBV6-3
CASSYATEAYEQYF
TGTGCCAGCAGTTACGCGACAGAAGCCTACGAGCAGTACTTC
>many|TRBJ2-5|NA|TRBV7-3
CASSLSWQETQYF
TGTGCCAGCAGCTTATCTTGGCAAGAGACCCAGTACTTC
>few|TRBJ1-4|NA|TRBV3-1
CASSPFSGQSTNEKLFF
TGTGCCAGCAGCCCTTTTTCCGGACAGTCGACTAATGAAAAACTGTTTTTT
>many|TRBJ2-7|NA|TRBV28
CASSFSGRVEQYF
TGTGCCAGCAGTTTTTCTGGGCGGGTCGAGCAGTACTTC
>many|TRBJ1-5|NA|TRBV2
CASSEAQGMWQPQHF
TGTGCCAGCAGTGAAGCGCAGGGAATGTGGCAGCCCCAGCATTTT
>many|TRBJ2-6|NA|TRBV2
CASSPTTGSVLTF
TGTGCCAGCAGTCCTACGACAGGATCCGTCCTGACTTTC
>few|TRBJ2-7|TRBD2|TRBV20-1
CSAGGISGTSGRRQYF
TGCAGTGCTGGCGGCATTTCCGGGACTAGCGGGAGACGGCAGTACTTC
>few|TRBJ2-4|TRBD1|TRBV7-3
CASSLSPGGQNIQYF
TGTGCCAGCAGCTTAAGCCCAGGGGGCCAAAACATTCAGTACTTC
>many|TRBJ2-7|TRBD2|TRBV6-1
CASSRPPGASGSYEQYF
TGTGCCAGCAGTCGACCCCCCGGGGCTAGCGGTTCCTACGAGCAGTACTTC
>NA|TRBJ2-7|NA|TRBV30
CAWSPSFYEQYF
TGTGCCTGGAGTCCCTCATTTTACGAGCAGTACTTC
>many|TRBJ2-5|TRBD1|TRBV6-5
CASSYRDRGLTQYF
TGTGCCAGCAGTTACCGGGACAGGGGACTGACCCAGTACTTC
>few|TRBJ1-5|TRBD1|TRBV30
CAWSHWGQGARDQPQHF
TGTGCCTGGAGTCATTGGGGACAGGGGGCTAGAGATCAGCCCCAGCATTTT
>NA|TRBJ2-3|TRBD2|TRBV6-2/TRBV6-3
CASSQTSGADTQYF
TGTGCCAGCAGTCAGACTAGCGGGGCAGATACGCAGTATTTT
>many|TRBJ1-4|NA|TRBV12-3/TRBV12-4
CASTPQESGNEKLFF
TGTGCCAGCACCCCTCAGGAATCGGGTAATGAAAAACTGTTTTTT
>many|TRBJ1-1|NA|TRBV13
CASSSSWEGAEAFF
TGTGCCAGCAGCTCTTCCTGGGAAGGGGCTGAAGCTTTCTTT
>many|TRBJ1-1|TRBD1|TRBV28
CASTSPGGAFF
TGTGCCAGCACCTCCCCAGGGGGGGCTTTCTTT
>many|TRBJ1-3|NA|TRBV12-3/TRBV12-4
CASSLSPNTIYF
TGTGCCAGCAGTTTGTCCCCAAACACCATATATTTT
>NA|TRBJ1-1|NA|TRBV19
CASKGGTEAFF
TGTGCCAGTAAAGGGGGCACTGAAGCTTTCTTT
>many|TRBJ2-5|NA|TRBV27
CASSLGNGFKRETQYF
TGTGCCAGCAGCCTTGGTAATGGCTTCAAACGGGAGACCCAGTACTTC
>few|TRBJ1-6|NA|TRBV3-1
CASSSRVGTNNSPLHF
TGTGCCAGCAGCTCAAGGGTCGGGACCAATAATTCACCCCTCCACTTT
>NA|TRBJ1-1|TRBD1|TRBV30
CAWSVGQGSEAFF
TGTGCCTGGAGTGTCGGACAGGGGTCTGAAGCTTTCTTT
>many|TRBJ1-1|NA|TRBV12-3/TRBV12-4
CASSPDWTPQNTEAFF
TGTGCCAGCAGTCCCGATTGGACCCCTCAGAACACTGAAGCTTTCTTT
>NA|TRBJ2-4|NA|TRBV20-1
CSASRANIQYF
TGCAGTGCTTCCAGGGCAAACATTCAGTACTTC
>NA|TRBJ2-7|TRBD2|TRBV3-1
CASSQVAGVYEQYF
TGTGCCAGCAGCCAAGTGGCGGGAGTCTACGAGCAGTACTTC
>NA|TRBJ1-1|NA|TRBV7-9
CASSLAGQGTEAFF
TGTGCCAGCAGCTTAGCAGGGCAGGGCACTGAAGCTTTCTTT
>many|TRBJ1-4|NA|TRBV20-1
CSALQGLDEKLFF
TGCAGTGCCCTCCAGGGATTGGATGAAAAACTGTTTTTT
>few|TRBJ2-2|NA|TRBV20-1
CSARGTDAELFF
TGCAGTGCTAGGGGGACCGACGCGGAGCTGTTTTTT
>few|TRBJ1-4|NA|TRBV7-9
CASSLAAGANEKLFF
TGTGCCAGCAGCTTAGCGGCAGGCGCTAATGAAAAACTGTTTTTT
>many|TRBJ2-2|NA|TRBV7-3
CASSSTADTGELFF
TGTGCCAGCAGCTCGACAGCGGACACCGGGGAGCTGTTTTTT
>NA|TRBJ2-1|TRBD1|TRBV6-2/TRBV6-3
CASLRDSYNEQFF
TGTGCCAGTCTTCGGGACAGCTACAATGAGCAGTTCTTC
>NA|TRBJ2-3|NA|TRBV2
CASSVGSGADTQYF
TGTGCCAGCAGTGTAGGATCGGGGGCGGATACGCAGTATTTT
>once|TRBJ1-1|NA|TRBV7-9
CAGLTGTPNTEAFF
TGTGCCGGGTTGACCGGGACACCGAACACTGAAGCTTTCTTT
>many|TRBJ2-5|TRBD2|TRBV24-1
CATSGTSGIGGQETQYF
TGTGCCACCAGTGGGACTAGCGGGATAGGTGGGCAAGAGACCCAGTACTTC
>few|TRBJ2-4|NA|TRBV5-1
CASSGPGAKNIQYF
TGCGCCAGCAGTGGACCCGGAGCCAAAAACATTCAGTACTTC
>few|TRBJ1-4|NA|TRBV7-2
CASSGGGGGEKLFF
TGTGCCAGCAGCGGAGGAGGGGGAGGTGAAAAACTGTTTTTT
>many|TRBJ2-7|NA|TRBV7-2
CASSAGAGPSYEQYF
TGTGCCAGCAGCGCCGGGGCGGGGCCTTCGTACGAGCAGTACTTC
>few|TRBJ1-5|NA|TRBV30
CAWSGEHGQPQHF
TGTGCCTGGAGTGGGGAACACGGGCAGCCCCAGCATTTT
>NA|TRBJ2-2|NA|TRBV25-1
CASSGTDNTGELFF
TGTGCCAGCAGTGGGACAGATAACACCGGGGAGCTGTTTTTT
>many|TRBJ2-7|NA|TRBV5-1
CASSLEPDGTYEQYF
TGCGCCAGCAGCTTGGAACCGGACGGTACCTACGAGCAGTACTTC
>many|TRBJ1-5|NA|TRBV20-1
CSASIREGQPQHF
TGCAGTGCTAGCATCAGGGAGGGTCAGCCCCAGCATTTT
>many|TRBJ2-7|TRBD1|TRBV7-9
CASSLQGAYEQYF
TGTGCCAGCAGCCTACAGGGGGCATACGAGCAGTACTTC
>few|TRBJ1-2|TRBD1|TRBV20-1
CSARNPGQKGNGYTF
TGCAGTGCTAGAAACCCGGGACAGAAGGGTAATGGCTACACCTTC
>many|TRBJ2-7|TRBD1|TRBV2
CASSRTGDSEQYF
TGTGCCAGCAGTAGGACAGGGGATTCCGAGCAGTACTTC
>many|TRBJ2-7|NA|TRBV15
CATSRAGWQASSYEQYF
TGTGCCACCAGCAGAGCAGGTTGGCAGGCGAGCTCCTACGAGCAGTACTTC
>NA|TRBJ1-2|NA|TRBV19
CASSVQGDANYGYTF
TGTGCCAGTAGTGTGCAAGGCGACGCTAACTATGGCTACACCTTC
>NA|TRBJ1-6|TRBD1|TRBV20-1
CSALDRGNSPLHF
TGCAGTGCTCTGGACAGGGGGAATTCACCCCTCCACTTT
>many|TRBJ1-2|TRBD1|TRBV28
CASSPIQRGLAYGYTF
TGTGCCAGCAGTCCGATACAGAGGGGGCTGGCCTATGGCTACACCTTC
>many|TRBJ1-2|TRBD1|TRBV20-1
CSAREPGTDNYGYTF
TGCAGTGCTAGAGAGCCCGGGACAGATAACTATGGCTACACCTTC